This TCR beta chain was observed in a study of T cell repertoires in cytomegalovirus infection. Study-level information: Indications came from public TCR beta signatures; they pointed to CMV infection and to a matching HLA type. Broader study findings: Within the response measured ex vivo, HLA-C-restricted CMV-specific TCR beta clonotypes were dominant.

TCRdb analysed the reads with MiXCR anew, one entry per CDR3 protein. The repertoire holds about 500,000 distinct CDR3 sequences, with more than 30% as singletons. On this clonotype itself: Its antigen is as yet unknown.

The sequencing here drew on cultured PBMCs, taken from culture after CMV antigen stimulation. The sequence derives from a human donor in good health (CMV status not recorded). Some clones in this sample may be carry-over from other donors' samples.

In DNA, the CDR3 is TGTGCCAGCAGCCCGAGGGGGGGGAGCACTGAAGCTTTCTTT. It translates to CASSPRGGSTEAFF. The V gene is TRBV7-2, the J gene TRBJ1-1; maybe TRBD1 (6 bases). The germline CDR1 and CDR2 sequences are SGHTA and FQGNSA. V was shortened by 5 bases and J by 4 bases, with 14 bases between the two germline ends. CDR3 length: 14 residues. Supplemented by reference TRBV7-2 and TRBJ1-1, the full variable domain reads GAGVSQSPSNKVTEKGKDVELRCDPISGHTALYWYRQSLGQGLEFLIYFQGNSAPDKSGLPSDRFSAERTGGSVSTLTIQRTQQEDSAVYLCASSPRGGSTEAFFGQGTRLTVV.